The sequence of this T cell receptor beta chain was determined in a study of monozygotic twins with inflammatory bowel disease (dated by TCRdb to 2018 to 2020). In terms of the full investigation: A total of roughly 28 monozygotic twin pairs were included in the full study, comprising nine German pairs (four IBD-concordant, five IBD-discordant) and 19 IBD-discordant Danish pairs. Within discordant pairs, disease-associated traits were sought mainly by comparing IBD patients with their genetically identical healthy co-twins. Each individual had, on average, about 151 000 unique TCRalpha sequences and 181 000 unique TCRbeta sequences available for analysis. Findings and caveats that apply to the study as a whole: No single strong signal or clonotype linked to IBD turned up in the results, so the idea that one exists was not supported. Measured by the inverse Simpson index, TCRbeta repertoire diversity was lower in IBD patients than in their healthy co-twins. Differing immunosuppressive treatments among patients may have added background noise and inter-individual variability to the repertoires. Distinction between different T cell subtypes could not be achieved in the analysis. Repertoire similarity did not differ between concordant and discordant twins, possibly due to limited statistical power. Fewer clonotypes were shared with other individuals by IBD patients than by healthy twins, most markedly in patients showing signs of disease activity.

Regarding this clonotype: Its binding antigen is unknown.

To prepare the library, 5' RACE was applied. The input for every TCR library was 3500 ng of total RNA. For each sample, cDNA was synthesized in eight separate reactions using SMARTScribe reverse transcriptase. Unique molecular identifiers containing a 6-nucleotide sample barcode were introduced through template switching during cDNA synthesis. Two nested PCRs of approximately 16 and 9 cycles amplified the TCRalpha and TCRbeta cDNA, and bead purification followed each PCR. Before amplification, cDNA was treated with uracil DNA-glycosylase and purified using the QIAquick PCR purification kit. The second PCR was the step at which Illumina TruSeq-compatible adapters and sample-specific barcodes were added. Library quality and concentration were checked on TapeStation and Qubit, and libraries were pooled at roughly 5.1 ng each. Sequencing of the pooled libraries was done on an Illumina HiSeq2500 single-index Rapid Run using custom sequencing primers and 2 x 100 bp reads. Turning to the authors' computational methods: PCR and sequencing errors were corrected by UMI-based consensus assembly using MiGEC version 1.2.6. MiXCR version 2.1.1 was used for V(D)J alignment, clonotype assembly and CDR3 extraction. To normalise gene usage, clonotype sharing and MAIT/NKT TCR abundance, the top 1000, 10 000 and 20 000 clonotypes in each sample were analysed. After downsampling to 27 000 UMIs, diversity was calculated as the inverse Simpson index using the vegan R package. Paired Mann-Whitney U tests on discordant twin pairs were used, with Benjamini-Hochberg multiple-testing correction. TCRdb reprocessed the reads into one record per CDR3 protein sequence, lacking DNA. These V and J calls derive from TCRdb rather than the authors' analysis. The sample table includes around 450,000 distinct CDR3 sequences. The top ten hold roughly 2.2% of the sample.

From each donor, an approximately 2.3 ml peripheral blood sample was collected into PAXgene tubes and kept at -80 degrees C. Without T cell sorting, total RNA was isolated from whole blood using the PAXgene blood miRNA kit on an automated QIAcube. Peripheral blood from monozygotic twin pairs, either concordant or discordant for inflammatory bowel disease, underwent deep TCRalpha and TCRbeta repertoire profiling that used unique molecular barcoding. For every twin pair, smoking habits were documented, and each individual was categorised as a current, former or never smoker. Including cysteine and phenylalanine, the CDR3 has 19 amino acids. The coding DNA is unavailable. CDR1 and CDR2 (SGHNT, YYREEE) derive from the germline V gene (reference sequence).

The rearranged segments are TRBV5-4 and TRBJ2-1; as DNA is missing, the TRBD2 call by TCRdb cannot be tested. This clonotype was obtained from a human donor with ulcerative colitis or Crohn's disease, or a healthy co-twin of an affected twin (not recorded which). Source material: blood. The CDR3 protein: CASSLGLAGGGSSYNEQFF.